Here is one T cell receptor (beta chain) with its context. TCR beta was sequenced from blood CD8+ and CD4+ T cells. With random hexamers, reverse transcription was performed on roughly 0.5 to 1 ug of RNA. By means of immunoSEQ multiplex PCR, TCR beta CDR3 spanning 54 Vbeta and 13 Jbeta underwent amplification. Each CDR3 protein is one row after TCRdb ran MiXCR on the immunoSEQ multiplex PCR reads. This repertoire shows over 100,000 distinct CDR3 sequences, roughly 95% found once; its top ten account for roughly 0.096%. The sample originates from a study of CD8 T cells in Susac syndrome. The TCR was taken from a human donor in good health. The source material was CD4+ T cells from PBMCs.

The CDR3, as DNA: TGCGCCAGCATCCCCGAGCCAGGGGACAGAAACTATGGCTACACCTTC. The encoded protein is CASIPEPGDRNYGYTF. The chain carries TRBV5-1 and TRBJ1-2, with 7 nucleotides matching TRBD1. This CDR3 comprises 16 residues. Germline CDR1 SGHRS, CDR2 YFSETQ. V trimming: 6 bases; J trimming: 2 bases; junction bases outside the gene matches: 13.